This T cell receptor beta chain was identified during a study of T cells in localized non-small cell lung cancer. Points on this clone: Antigen unknown.

Study-wide points: Of the tissues analyzed, uninvolved adjacent lung showed maximal T cell clonality, greater than tumor. Appearance in adjacent lung was seen for a median around 61 of the top 100 tumor clones. Owing to sequencing of a solitary tumor region, heterogeneity cannot be discounted.

This CDR3 region has 12 residues. The V gene lost 5 bases and the J gene lost 10 bases, with 13 bases spanning the gap. Germline CDR1 and CDR2: SGHNT and YYREEE (reference sequence). Assay used: immunoSEQ multiplex PCR; TCRdb lists only in-frame clones, some missing. The data show about 72,000 clones, around four fifths seen once. The chain recombines TRBV5-4 with TRBJ2-1; D gene ambiguous. This TCR derives from a female donor aged 60 or older with stage I lung adenocarcinoma. The sequencing here drew on peripheral blood, taken before any cancer treatment. The CDR3 nucleotides are TGTGCCAGCAGTCCTGGAGCAGCAGAGCAGTTCTTC. This gives the protein CASSPGAAEQFF.